These 7 T cell receptor beta chains share one sample of origin, sequenced in a study of blood T cell repertoires in COVID-19. Clones were read by immunoSEQ multiplex PCR, and TCRdb kept only the in-frame ones, dropping some. The sample lists 200,000 to 300,000 clones; about nine tenths were seen once. Sequenced sample: peripheral blood. All receptors derive from a woman aged 40 to 50 with acute or convalescent COVID-19.

The rearrangement links TRBV3-1 (or the pseudogene TRBV3-2) to TRBJ2-2, with a weak D call TRBD1 (5 bases). Germline V CDR1 and CDR2: LGHDT, YNNKEL (reference sequence). V dropped 4 bases and J dropped 5 bases, with 11 bases sitting between them. The length of the CDR3 is 14 residues. CDR3 amino acids: CASSPGWGTGELFF. The CDR3 DNA reads TGTGCCAGCAGCCCAGGGTGGGGAACCGGGGAGCTGTTTTTT.

The chain carries TRBV4-1 and TRBJ2-3, with 9 bases matching TRBD2. CDR3 length equals 14 residues. Germline CDR1 and CDR2: MGHRA and YSYEKL. J was trimmed by 6 bases and V by 6 bases; bases with no gene match: 7. CDR3 residues: CASSSGGSTDTQYF. CDR3 bases: TGCGCCAGCAGTAGCGGGGGCTCCACGGATACGCAGTATTTT.

The chain carries TRBV11-2 and TRBJ2-7, with 9 positions matching TRBD1. The CDR3 covers 15 residues. After removal of 5 bases from V and 5 bases from J, the junction contained 10 bases not matched to a gene. Germline V gene data show CDR1 as SGHAT and CDR2 as FQNNGV. The CDR3 DNA sequence: TGTGCCAGCAGCCTACCGGGACAGGGTGGACACGAGCAGTACGTC. Residues: CASSLPGQGGHEQYV.

The chain carries TRBV30 and TRBJ1-4, with D possibly matching TRBD1 (5 bases). Trimming pared 3 bases from V and 8 bases from J, leaving 13 bases between. In germline, CDR1 is GTSNPN, CDR2 SVGIG (reference sequence). This CDR3 is built from 13 residues. The CDR3: CAWRGEVREKLFF. The CDR3 bases are TGTGCCTGGAGGGGGGAGGTCAGGGAAAAACTGTTTTTT.

This clone was counted a single time. CDR3 sequence (DNA): TGTGCCAGCAGTTACGGACGCAGGGGGAGCAATCAGCCCCAGCATTTT. Translation: CASSYGRRGSNQPQHF. The chain has TRBV6-2 or TRBV6-3 and TRBJ1-5; TRBD1 matches 7 bases. The V gene's germline CDR1 is MNHEY and CDR2 SVGEGT. V trimming: 2 bases; J trimming: 1 base; junction bases outside the gene matches: 5. CDR3 length: 16 residues.

J is TRBJ1-2 and V is TRBV6-1; perhaps TRBD1 as D (6 bases). CDR1 is MNHNS, CDR2 SASEGT, per germline. The CDR3 is made up of 18 amino acids. Between the trimmed V and J ends, which lost 2 bases and 5 bases, there was a span of 24 bases. The CDR3 DNA reads as TGTGCCAGCAGTGAATCTAAAGGGGACGGGGGGCGCAGATATGGCTACACCTTC. Translated, it gives CASSESKGDGGRRYGYTF.

The rearrangement links TRBV2 to TRBJ1-6; 9 bases map to TRBD1. V was pared by 7 bases and J by 19 bases, with 14 bases of the junction left unmatched. The CDR3 has 13 amino acids. The germline V gene has CDR1 SNHLY and CDR2 FYNNEI. The CDR3 nucleotides read TGTGCCAGCACAACCGGGACAGGGACTGGTTTTCACTTT. It encodes CASTTGTGTGFHF.